These T cell receptor beta chains were read from a single sample in a study of T-cell reconstitution after alpha-beta-depleted transplantation in children. Each CDR3 protein gets one entry after TCRdb re-called the PCR reads with MiXCR. The table includes under 450,000 distinct CDR3 sequences, roughly 15% detected once. The material sequenced was PBMCs, mostly from graft donor cells, taken 360 days after TCRalphabeta/CD19-depleted stem cell transplant. These receptors all stem from a boy in the first two years of life who had a stem cell transplant for Wiskott-Aldrich syndrome, so the T cells may come from the graft donor. Each CDR3 is given without its conserved first and last residue. A D gene is named only where the DNA matches it firmly.

J	V	D	CDR3
TRBJ2-2	TRBV18	-	ASRRERSNTGELF
TRBJ2-2	TRBV5-6	-	ASSLPSLGEEELF
TRBJ2-1	TRBV7-8	-	ASSPGRYNEQF
TRBJ2-7	TRBV3-1	TRBD1	ASSQDWTGREQY
TRBJ2-3	TRBV10-3	TRBD1	AIRGDQGDDTQY
TRBJ1-4	TRBV4-1	-	ASSQERGRGEKLF
TRBJ2-1	TRBV7-9	-	ASSSARRNERQF
TRBJ2-4	TRBV9	TRBD2	ASSETSGRGIQY
TRBJ2-3	TRBV6-1	TRBD2	ASRRSTSLYADTQY
TRBJ2-2	TRBV6-1	TRBD2	ASSLRGGRLAGRGELF
TRBJ2-1	TRBV5-1	TRBD1	ASSFKTGLNEQF
TRBJ2-2	TRBV12-3/TRBV12-4	TRBD2	ASRYSGATGELF
TRBJ2-3	TRBV4-1	-	ASSLQISADTQY
TRBJ2-5	TRBV21-1	-	ASSKTGWGPEETQY
TRBJ2-7	TRBV30	TRBD1	AWSGGQAYHYEQY
TRBJ1-1	TRBV12-3/TRBV12-4	-	ASSFGAGVMNTEAF
TRBJ2-1	TRBV27	TRBD2	ASSLISLAGVSYNEQF
TRBJ2-5	TRBV24-1	-	ATSEAGVETQY
TRBJ2-1	TRBV2	-	ASRAQMVRNEQF
TRBJ2-5	TRBV18	-	ASSRARTQY
TRBJ2-2	TRBV7-9	-	ASSFPDKTNTGELF
TRBJ1-4	TRBV12-3/TRBV12-4	-	ASSLGPYEKLF
TRBJ1-1	TRBV29-1	-	SVAENTEAF
TRBJ1-1	TRBV6-1	-	ASSLLLQGLKAF
TRBJ2-7	TRBV29-1	-	SVEIGTWSYEQY
TRBJ2-3	TRBV27	-	ASSLWVFSTDTQY
TRBJ2-3	TRBV6-5	-	ASSYSPVGGADTQY
TRBJ2-5	TRBV5-1	-	ASSTGGGETQY
TRBJ2-1	TRBV29-1	TRBD1	SVPGGNEQF
TRBJ2-7	TRBV5-1	TRBD1	ASSGRGHYEQY
TRBJ1-2	TRBV20-1	-	SAPLTGLHGYT
TRBJ2-1	TRBV5-1	TRBD2	ASSLMTSGGADQF
TRBJ1-6	TRBV12-3/TRBV12-4	-	ASSLEGGSPLH
TRBJ2-3	TRBV10-2	-	ASSEFTDTQY
TRBJ2-3	TRBV7-2	TRBD1	ASSLGRGQDTQY
TRBJ1-2	TRBV20-1	-	SARDWLLSASNT
TRBJ2-3	TRBV20-1	-	SARDPQGGKGDTQY
TRBJ2-5	TRBV10-3	TRBD2	AISAPGLALETQY
TRBJ2-7	TRBV4-1	TRBD1	ASSPRDRASYEQY
TRBJ2-5	TRBV4-2	-	ASSQGPGSRGETQY
TRBJ2-2	TRBV5-1	-	ASSPLAGSTGELF
TRBJ2-5	TRBV10-3	TRBD2	AISDGGGTQY
TRBJ2-3	TRBV4-2	-	ASSQLSDTDTQY
TRBJ2-5	TRBV7-9	-	ASSPDRSETQY
TRBJ1-5	TRBV12-3/TRBV12-4	-	ASSLGLRQPQH
TRBJ2-3	TRBV10-3	-	AISEGGISTDTQY
TRBJ2-1	TRBV2	TRBD2	ASSLRTSGGTNEQF
TRBJ1-6	TRBV7-9	TRBD1	ASSLGTGTGASPLH
TRBJ1-2	TRBV29-1	-	SVGRDYGYT
TRBJ2-1	TRBV12-3/TRBV12-4	-	ASSFSPDYNEQF
TRBJ2-3	TRBV24-1	-	ATSRGAGPTDTQY
TRBJ2-3	TRBV7-2	-	ASTPQASEDTQY